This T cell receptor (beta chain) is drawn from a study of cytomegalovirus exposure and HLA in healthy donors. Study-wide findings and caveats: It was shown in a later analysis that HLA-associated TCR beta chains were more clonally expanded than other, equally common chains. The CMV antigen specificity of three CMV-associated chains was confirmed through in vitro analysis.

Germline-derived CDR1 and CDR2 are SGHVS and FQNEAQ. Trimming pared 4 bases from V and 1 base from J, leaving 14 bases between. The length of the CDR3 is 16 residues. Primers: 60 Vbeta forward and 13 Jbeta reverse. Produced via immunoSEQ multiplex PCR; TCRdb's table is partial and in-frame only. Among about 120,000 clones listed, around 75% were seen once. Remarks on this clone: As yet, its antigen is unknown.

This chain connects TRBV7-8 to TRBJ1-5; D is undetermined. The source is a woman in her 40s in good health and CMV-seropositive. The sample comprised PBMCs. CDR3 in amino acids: CASSSTSGGSNQPQHF. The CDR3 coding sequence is TGTGCCAGCAGCTCAACGTCAGGAGGCAGCAATCAGCCCCAGCATTTT.